The rows below give T cell receptor beta chains drawn from one sample of a study of T cell changes during pregnancy in multiple sclerosis. Assay used: immunoSEQ multiplex PCR; TCRdb lists only in-frame clones, some missing. The table lists tens of thousands of clones, around 90% of them singletons. The starting material was peripheral blood, obtained in the second trimester of pregnancy. Source of these receptors: a female donor in good health, enrolled as a control in a pregnancy study. CDR3s include the opening cysteine and the closing phenylalanine or tryptophan. Fields, in order: J gene, V gene, clone size, CDR3 protein. Some rows have no size entry. The others give once, few or many, or a class for an expanded clone.

>TRBJ1-2|TRBV5-5|-
CASSTRQGANYGYTF
>TRBJ2-1|TRBV6-4|once
CASSELGREDSSYNEQFF
>TRBJ2-3|TRBV5-1|-
CASSLAQAPTDTQYF
>TRBJ1-2|TRBV4-3|-
CASSQDRETAYGYTF
>TRBJ2-1|TRBV7-2|-
CASSGLANSYNEQFF
>TRBJ2-1|TRBV9|-
CASSLTSGGAHEQFF
>TRBJ1-5|TRBV25-1|-
CASSDRGWNQPQHF
>TRBJ1-1|TRBV6-5|-
CASSLSRRGITEAFF
>TRBJ2-1|TRBV4-3|-
CASSQELAGAYNEQFF
>TRBJ1-1|TRBV5-1|-
CASSMDSGNTEAFF
>TRBJ1-3|TRBV6-1|-
CASSEVMGASGNTIYF
>TRBJ1-5|TRBV23-1|-
CASSQDRCHSNQPQHF
>TRBJ1-1|TRBV6-6|-
CASSYSGGEAFF
>TRBJ1-2|TRBV25-1|-
CASSPANRGDYGYTF
>TRBJ2-7|TRBV11-3|few
CASSLLAVSYEQYF
>TRBJ1-2|TRBV19|-
CASNSLEGRGYTF
>TRBJ1-4|TRBV5-8|-
CASSLAGPGGRKLFF
>TRBJ1-3|TRBV6-1|-
CASSRGNSGNTIYF
>TRBJ2-7|TRBV19|-
CASSEILSSGSSYEQYF
>TRBJ2-1|TRBV9|-
CASSVDPRSSDEQFF
>TRBJ2-1|TRBV9|-
CASSVGLSGDSVYNEQFF
>-|TRBV28|-
CASSSGFSGSYEQYF
>TRBJ2-2|TRBV30|-
CAWNGRLPDRMTNTGELFF
>TRBJ2-3|TRBV11-3|-
CASSPGLAGGKDTQYF
>TRBJ2-3|TRBV15|-
CATSRPSGAADTQYF